The 22 T cell receptor beta chains listed next were all sequenced from one sample in a study of T cell responses to AZD1222 COVID-19 vaccine. Repertoires were generated with immunoSEQ multiplex PCR, while TCRdb's copy carries only in-frame clones and drops some. The sample records about 160,000 clones, 92% being singletons. The sequencing here drew on peripheral blood, taken 28 days after the second AZD1222 dose. The source is an adult who received the AZD1222 COVID-19 vaccine.

The genes are TRBV5-5 and TRBJ1-2; D may be TRBD1 (5 bases). The CDR3 contains 14 residues. Between the trimmed V and J ends, which lost 0 bases and 7 bases, there was a span of 13 bases. Germline values: CDR1 SGHKS, CDR2 YYEKEE (reference sequence). The CDR3 loop reads CASSLGQGLGGYTF. CDR3 DNA: TGTGCCAGCAGCTTGGGTCAGGGATTGGGTGGCTACACCTTC.

V is TRBV24-1 and J is TRBJ1-1; a possible D gene is TRBD1 (5 bases). CDR1 KGHDR and CDR2 SFDVKD come from the germline V gene. This CDR3 has 12 residues. Trimming stripped 8 bases from V and 1 base from J, with 7 bases between. The CDR3 here is CATKGENTEAFF. The CDR3 DNA reads as TGTGCCACCAAAGGGGAGAACACTGAAGCTTTCTTT.

This rearrangement joins TRBV3-1 (or the pseudogene TRBV3-2) to TRBJ2-3, with 7 positions matching TRBD1. With 7 bases clipped from V and 6 bases from J, the junction kept 10 bases outside the gene matches. The length of the CDR3 is 14 residues. CDR1 is LGHDT, CDR2 YNNKEL, per germline (reference sequence). CDR3 coding DNA: TGTGCCAGCACCCCCACCAGGGGGTACGATACGCAGTATTTT. Its translation is CASTPTRGYDTQYF.

V is TRBV4-1 and J is TRBJ2-5, with 9 nucleotides matching TRBD2. Trimming at V came to 3 bases and at J to 2 bases, leaving 4 bases not matched to a gene. The germline gives CDR1 MGHRA, CDR2 YSYEKL. The CDR3 is 15 amino acids. The CDR3 region has the DNA TGCGCCAGCAGCCAGGCTCTAGCGGGGCAAGAGACCCAGTACTTC. It is translated as CASSQALAGQETQYF.

This clone was counted a few times. The V call is TRBV7-3, the J call TRBJ2-1; no clear D gene. Trimming shortened V by 1 base and J by 9 bases, and 10 bases separated the two germline ends. Germline V lookup: CDR1 SGHTA, CDR2 FQGTGA. The CDR3 totals 13 residues. The CDR3 nucleotides are TGTGCCAGCAGCTTAAATCGGGCAGGTGAGCAGTTCTTC. This gives the protein CASSLNRAGEQFF.

This clone appeared a single time. Mismatch with germline at one junction end may stem from a read error. The chain recombines TRBV27 with TRBJ1-5; D remains unclear. The CDR3 contains 13 residues. Germline V gene sequence: CDR1 MNHEY, CDR2 SMNVEV (reference sequence). In DNA form, the CDR3 reads TGTGCCAGCAGTTTATCTGCGAGTCAGTCCCAGCATTTT. This translates into CASSLSASQSQHF.

The J gene is TRBJ2-7, the V gene TRBV12-3 or TRBV12-4; perhaps TRBD1 as D (6 bases). The V end lost 1 base, the J end lost 6 bases, and 10 bases lay between the germline ends. CDR3 size: 13 residues. CDR3 sequence (DNA): TGTGCCAGCAGTTTAGGTTTGGGGGCCGAGCAGTACTTC. Its protein product is CASSLGLGAEQYF.

This sequence joins TRBV28 and TRBJ1-2; D possibly corresponds to TRBD1 (6 bases). Deletions cut 8 bases from V and 2 bases from J, with 15 bases between. The CDR3 is made up of 14 amino acids. Germline values: CDR1 MDHEN, CDR2 SYDVKM. CDR3 in DNA: TGTGCCAGCGATACAAAAACAGGGAACTATGGCTACACCTTC. It is translated as CASDTKTGNYGYTF.

The rearrangement uses TRBV28 and TRBJ2-3, with D possibly called TRBD1 or TRBD2 (7 bases each). Between the trimmed V and J ends, which lost 4 bases and 5 bases, there was a span of 22 bases. Germline V CDR1 and CDR2: MDHEN, SYDVKM. This CDR3 is 17 amino acids long. CDR3 region: CASSSEGRGRFIDTQYF. CDR3 DNA: TGTGCCAGCAGTTCCGAGGGGAGGGGGCGTTTCATAGATACGCAGTATTTT.

The chain joins TRBV6-1 to TRBJ2-2; no definite D call. Per germline, CDR1 MNHNS and CDR2 SASEGT. The CDR3 spans 16 residues. The V gene lost 1 base and the J gene lost 2 bases, with 11 bases spanning the gap. The DNA of the CDR3 is TGTGCCAGCAGTGAAGGTTGGGGAATTAACACCGGGGAGCTGTTTTTT. It encodes CASSEGWGINTGELFF.

J is TRBJ2-7 and V is TRBV7-9, with 8 bases lining up with TRBD2. The CDR3 is made up of 13 amino acids. The germline gives CDR1 SEHNR, CDR2 FQNEAQ (reference sequence). V dropped 6 bases and J dropped 5; count of bases not matched to a gene: 6. The CDR3, as DNA: TGTGCCAGCAGTCACGGGACTAGGGACGAGCAGTACTTC. Encoded protein: CASSHGTRDEQYF.

This chain links TRBV27 with TRBJ1-2; perhaps TRBD1 as D (5 bases). Germline loops: CDR1 MNHEY, CDR2 SMNVEV (reference sequence). Trimming stripped 2 bases from V and 4 bases from J, with 20 bases between. The CDR3 is 17 residues long. The CDR3 nucleotides are TGTGCCAGCAGTTTACCCCTCGTGGAGGAAGGGACCTATGGCTACACCTTC. Its protein is CASSLPLVEEGTYGYTF.

The chain couples TRBV2 to TRBJ2-1; 10 bases map to TRBD2. CDR3 length: 16 amino acids. The J segment lost 8 bases and the V segment lost 4 bases, leaving 11 bases of the junction unmatched. Germline V gene sequence: CDR1 SNHLY, CDR2 FYNNEI. The CDR3 sequence is CASSGRLAGVWHEQFF. CDR3 bases: TGTGCCAGCAGTGGGAGGCTAGCGGGAGTTTGGCATGAGCAGTTCTTC.

The CDR3 sequence: CASSLGAVTNYGYTF. The CDR3 DNA reads as TGTGCCAGCAGCTTAGGGGCAGTCACTAACTATGGCTACACCTTC. J is TRBJ1-2 and V is TRBV7-8; D is ambiguous. CDR1 SGHVS and CDR2 FQNEAQ come from the germline V gene. This CDR3 contains 15 residues. Trimming took 1 base from V and 0 from J, leaving 9 bases between them.

The chain is built from TRBV18 and TRBJ1-2; TRBD1 is a possible D gene (5 bases). This CDR3 has 16 residues. Trimming left V 0 bases short and J 4 bases short, with 15 bases between. CDR1 and CDR2 from the germline V gene are KGHSH and LQKENI. This chain's CDR3 is CASSPPVGREFYGYTF. The CDR3 DNA is TGTGCCAGCTCACCACCGGTCGGCAGGGAGTTCTATGGCTACACCTTC.

The chain links TRBV3-1 (or the pseudogene TRBV3-2) to TRBJ2-7, with TRBD2 matching over 10 bases. Germline CDR1 reads LGHDT; CDR2 reads YNNKEL (reference sequence). This CDR3 is built from 16 residues. The V segment lost 3 bases and the J segment 2 bases; nucleotides outside the gene matches: 7. CDR3 sequence reads: CASSQGRLAGTYEQYF. In DNA, the CDR3 is TGTGCCAGCAGCCAGGGAAGACTAGCGGGCACCTACGAGCAGTACTTC.

V usage is TRBV27 and J usage is TRBJ2-3; 10 positions match TRBD1. This CDR3 is built from 14 residues. Losses at the gene ends were 7 bases for V and 3 bases for J; bases not matched to a gene: 4. Germline V gene sequence: CDR1 MNHEY, CDR2 SMNVEV (reference sequence). CDR3 nucleotide sequence: TGTGCCAGCACCAGACAGGGGGCAACAGATACGCAGTATTTT. It yields the protein CASTRQGATDTQYF.

CDR3 region: CATSSQFAGANVLTF. Written as DNA, the CDR3 is TGTGCCACCAGCAGCCAATTCGCTGGGGCCAACGTCCTGACTTTC. The chain couples TRBV15 to TRBJ2-6; D unclear. The CDR3 loop spans 15 amino acids. Germline lookup yields CDR1 LNHNV and CDR2 YYDKDF (reference sequence). Trimming stripped 3 bases from V and 2 bases from J, with 8 bases between.

This clone showed up just a few times. The chain carries TRBV19 and TRBJ1-4; D unresolved. Trimming removed 7 bases at V and 0 bases at J, with 12 bases between. The CDR3 loop spans 15 amino acids. CDR1 and CDR2 (germline): LNHDA, SQIVND (reference sequence). The CDR3 DNA is TGTGCCAGTAAAGAAGTGACTGCAACTAATGAAAAACTGTTTTTT. It yields the protein CASKEVTATNEKLFF. The full variable domain, with the rest looked up from reference TRBV19 and TRBJ1-4, is DGGITQSPKYLFRKEGQNVTLSCEQNLNHDAMYWYRQDPGQGLRLIYYSQIVNDFQKGDIAEGYSVSREKKESFPLTVTSAQKNPTAFYLCASKEVTATNEKLFFGSGTQLSVL.

This clone was counted a few times. The chain recombines TRBV7-8 with TRBJ2-1; 13 bases align to TRBD2. Trimming removed 2 bases from V and 5 bases from J; junction bases left unmatched: 6. The CDR3 sequence is 17 residues long. Germline-derived CDR1 and CDR2 are SGHVS and FQNEAQ. The CDR3 DNA reads TGTGCCAGCAGCTTACCCAGGACTAGCGGGAGCAACAATGAGCAGTTCTTC. Translating it yields CASSLPRTSGSNNEQFF.

This clone has a single count. J is TRBJ2-2 and V is TRBV7-9; no reliable D call. This CDR3 is built from 13 residues. Deletions cut 4 bases from V and 5 bases from J, with 8 bases between. Germline V gene sequence: CDR1 SEHNR, CDR2 FQNEAQ (reference sequence). CDR3 sequence: CASSSLMTGELFF. The CDR3 DNA sequence: TGTGCCAGCAGCTCCTTGATGACCGGGGAGCTGTTTTTT.

This chain connects TRBV19 to TRBJ1-1; maybe TRBD1 (5 bases). V dropped 5 bases and J dropped 6 bases, with 16 bases sitting between them. Germline V gene lookup returns CDR1 LNHDA and CDR2 SQIVND (reference sequence). The CDR3 has 14 residues. The CDR3 here is CASSPESPRAEAFF. As DNA, the CDR3 is TGTGCCAGTAGTCCCGAGAGCCCCAGGGCTGAAGCTTTCTTT.